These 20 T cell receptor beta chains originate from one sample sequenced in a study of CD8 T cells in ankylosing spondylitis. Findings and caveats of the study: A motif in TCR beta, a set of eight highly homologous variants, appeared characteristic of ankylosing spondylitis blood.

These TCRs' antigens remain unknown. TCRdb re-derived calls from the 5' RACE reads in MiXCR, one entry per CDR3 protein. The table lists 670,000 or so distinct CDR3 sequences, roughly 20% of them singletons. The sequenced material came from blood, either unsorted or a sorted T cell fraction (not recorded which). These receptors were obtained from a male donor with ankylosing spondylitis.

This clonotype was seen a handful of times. The CDR3 sequence is CASSRVPSYNEQFF. The CDR3 nucleotides read TGTGCCAGCAGTCGCGTACCCTCCTACAATGAGCAGTTCTTC. The chain is built from TRBV27 and TRBJ2-1; unclear D gene. In germline, CDR1 is MNHEY, CDR2 SMNVEV (reference sequence). V was cut by 5 bases and J by 0 bases, with 8 bases left in between. This CDR3 has 14 amino acids.

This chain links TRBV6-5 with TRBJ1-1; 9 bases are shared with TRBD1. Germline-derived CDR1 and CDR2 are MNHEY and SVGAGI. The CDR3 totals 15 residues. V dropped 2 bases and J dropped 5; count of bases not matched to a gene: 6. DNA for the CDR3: TGTGCCAGCAGTTACCATGACAGGGGGTGGACTGAAGCTTTCTTT. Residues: CASSYHDRGWTEAFF.

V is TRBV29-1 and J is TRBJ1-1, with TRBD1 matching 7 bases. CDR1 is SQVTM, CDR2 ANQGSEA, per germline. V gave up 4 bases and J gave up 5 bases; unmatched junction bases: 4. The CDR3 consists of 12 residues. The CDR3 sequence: CSVGQGKTEAFF. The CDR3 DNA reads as TGCAGCGTTGGACAGGGAAAGACTGAAGCTTTCTTT.

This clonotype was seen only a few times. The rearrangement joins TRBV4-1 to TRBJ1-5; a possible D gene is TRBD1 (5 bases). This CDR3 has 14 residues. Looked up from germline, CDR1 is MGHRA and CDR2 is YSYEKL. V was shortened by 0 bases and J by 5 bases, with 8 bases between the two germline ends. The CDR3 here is CASSQEGGDQPQHF. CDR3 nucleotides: TGCGCCAGCAGCCAAGAGGGGGGGGATCAGCCCCAGCATTTT.

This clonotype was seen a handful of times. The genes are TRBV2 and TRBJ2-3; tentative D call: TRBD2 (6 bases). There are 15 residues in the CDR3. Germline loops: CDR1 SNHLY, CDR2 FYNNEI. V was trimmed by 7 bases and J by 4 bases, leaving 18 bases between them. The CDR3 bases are TGTGCCAGCACCGGGAGCCCGGAAGACCCAGATACGCAGTATTTT. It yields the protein CASTGSPEDPDTQYF.

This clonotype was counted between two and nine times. The CDR3 loop reads CATSRGTSGSSEQYF. In nucleotides, the CDR3 is TGTGCCACCAGCAGAGGGACTAGCGGGAGTAGTGAGCAGTACTTC. The chain is built from TRBV15 and TRBJ2-7, with 13 bases fitting TRBD2. Trimming at V came to 1 base and at J to 7 bases, leaving 4 bases not matched to a gene. The germline CDR1 and CDR2 sequences are LNHNV and YYDKDF (reference sequence). The CDR3 is 15 residues long. The variable domain in full, completed from reference TRBV15 and TRBJ2-7, reads DAMVIQNPRYQVTQFGKPVTLSCSQTLNHNVMYWYQQKSSQAPKLLFHYYDKDFNNEADTPDNFQSRRPNTSFCFLDIRSPGLGDTAMYLCATSRGTSGSSEQYFGPGTRLTVT.

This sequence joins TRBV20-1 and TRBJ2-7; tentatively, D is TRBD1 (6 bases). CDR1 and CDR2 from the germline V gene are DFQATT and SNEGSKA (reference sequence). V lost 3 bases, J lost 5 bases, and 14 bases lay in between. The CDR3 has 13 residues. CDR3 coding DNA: TGCAGTGCTAGGAGCACAGGGTGGGACGAGCAGTACTTC. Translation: CSARSTGWDEQYF.

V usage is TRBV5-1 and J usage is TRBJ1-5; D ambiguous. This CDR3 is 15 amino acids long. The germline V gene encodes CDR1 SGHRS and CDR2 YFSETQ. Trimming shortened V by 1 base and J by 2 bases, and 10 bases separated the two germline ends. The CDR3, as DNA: TGCGCCAGCAGCTTGTCCGATGGGGGCAATCAGCCCCAGCATTTT. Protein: CASSLSDGGNQPQHF.

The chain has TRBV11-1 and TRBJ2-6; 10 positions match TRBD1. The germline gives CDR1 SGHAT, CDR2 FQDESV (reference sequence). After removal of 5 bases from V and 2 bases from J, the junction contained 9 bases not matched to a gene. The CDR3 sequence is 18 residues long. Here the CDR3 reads CASSQKDRGGAGANVLTF. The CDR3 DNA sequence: TGTGCCAGCAGCCAGAAGGACAGGGGGGGAGCTGGGGCCAACGTCCTGACTTTC.

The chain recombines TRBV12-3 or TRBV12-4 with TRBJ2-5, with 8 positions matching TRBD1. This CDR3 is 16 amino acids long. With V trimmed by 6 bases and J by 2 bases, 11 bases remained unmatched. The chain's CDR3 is CASRRGDRGTQETQYF. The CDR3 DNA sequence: TGTGCCAGCAGAAGGGGAGACAGGGGAACGCAAGAGACCCAGTACTTC.

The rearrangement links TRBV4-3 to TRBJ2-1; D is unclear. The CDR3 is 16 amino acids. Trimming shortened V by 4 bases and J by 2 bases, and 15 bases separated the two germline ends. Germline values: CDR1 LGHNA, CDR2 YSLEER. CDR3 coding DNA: TGCGCCAGCAGCCTCAGCCGGGCCGCAACCTACAATGAGCAGTTCTTC. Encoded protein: CASSLSRAATYNEQFF.

CDR3 bases: TGTGCCAGCAGCCATCTCGGATTTGGCTACACCTTC. Residues: CASSHLGFGYTF. The rearrangement uses TRBV3-1 and TRBJ1-2; no firm D call. Germline V gene sequence: CDR1 LGHDT, CDR2 YNNKEL (reference sequence). The CDR3 contains 12 residues. The V gene lost 3 bases and the J gene lost 7 bases, with 9 bases spanning the gap.

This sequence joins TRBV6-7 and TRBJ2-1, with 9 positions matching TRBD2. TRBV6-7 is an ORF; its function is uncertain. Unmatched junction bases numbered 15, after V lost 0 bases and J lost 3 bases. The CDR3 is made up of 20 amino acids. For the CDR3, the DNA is TGTGCCAGCAGTTACTCCCGAGGAGCGGGGGGCATTTTTAACTACAATGAGCAGTTCTTC. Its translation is CASSYSRGAGGIFNYNEQFF.

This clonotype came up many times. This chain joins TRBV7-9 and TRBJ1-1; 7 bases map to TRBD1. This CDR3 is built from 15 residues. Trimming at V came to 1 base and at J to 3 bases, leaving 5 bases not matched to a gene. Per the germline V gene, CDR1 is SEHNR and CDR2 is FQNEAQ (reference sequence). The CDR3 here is CASSLGQGVDTEAFF. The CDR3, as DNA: TGTGCCAGCAGCTTAGGACAGGGAGTGGACACTGAAGCTTTCTTT.

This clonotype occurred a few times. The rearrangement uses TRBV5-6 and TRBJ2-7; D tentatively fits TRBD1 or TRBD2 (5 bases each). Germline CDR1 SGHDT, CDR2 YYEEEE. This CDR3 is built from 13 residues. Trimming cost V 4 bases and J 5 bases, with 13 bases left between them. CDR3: CASSRVGDHEQYF. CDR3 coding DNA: TGTGCCAGCAGCCGGGTAGGGGACCACGAGCAGTACTTC.

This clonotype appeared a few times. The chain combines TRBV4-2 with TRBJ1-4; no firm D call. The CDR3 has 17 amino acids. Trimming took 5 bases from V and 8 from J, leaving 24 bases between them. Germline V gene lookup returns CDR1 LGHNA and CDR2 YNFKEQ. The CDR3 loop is CASSLNMTRGNYEKLFF. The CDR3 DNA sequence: TGTGCCAGCAGCTTAAACATGACACGCGGGAATTACGAAAAACTGTTTTTT.

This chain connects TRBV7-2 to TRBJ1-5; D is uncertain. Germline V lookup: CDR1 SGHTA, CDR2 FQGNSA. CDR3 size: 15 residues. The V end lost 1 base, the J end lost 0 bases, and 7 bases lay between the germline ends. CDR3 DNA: TGTGCCAGCAGCTTAGGACTCCTTAGCAATCAGCCCCAGCATTTT. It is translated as CASSLGLLSNQPQHF.

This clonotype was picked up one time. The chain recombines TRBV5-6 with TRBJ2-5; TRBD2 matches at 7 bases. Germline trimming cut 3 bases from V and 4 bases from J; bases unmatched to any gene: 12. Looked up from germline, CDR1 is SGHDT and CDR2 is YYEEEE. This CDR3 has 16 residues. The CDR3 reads CASSSWDYGGRETQYF. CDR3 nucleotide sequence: TGTGCCAGCAGCTCATGGGACTACGGGGGACGAGAGACCCAGTACTTC.

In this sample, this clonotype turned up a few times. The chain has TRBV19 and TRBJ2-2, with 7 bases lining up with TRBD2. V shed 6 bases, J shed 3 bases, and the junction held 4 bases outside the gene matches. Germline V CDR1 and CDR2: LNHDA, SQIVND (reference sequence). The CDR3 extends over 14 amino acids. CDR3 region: CASRNLADTGELFF. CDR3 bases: TGTGCCAGTAGAAACCTAGCGGACACCGGGGAGCTGTTTTTT.

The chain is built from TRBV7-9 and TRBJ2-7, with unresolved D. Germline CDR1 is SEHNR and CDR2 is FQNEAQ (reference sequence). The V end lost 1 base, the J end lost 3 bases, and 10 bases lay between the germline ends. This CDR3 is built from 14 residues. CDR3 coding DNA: TGTGCCAGCAGCTTAGAAGGGCCAGACTACGAGCAGTACTTC. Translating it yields CASSLEGPDYEQYF.